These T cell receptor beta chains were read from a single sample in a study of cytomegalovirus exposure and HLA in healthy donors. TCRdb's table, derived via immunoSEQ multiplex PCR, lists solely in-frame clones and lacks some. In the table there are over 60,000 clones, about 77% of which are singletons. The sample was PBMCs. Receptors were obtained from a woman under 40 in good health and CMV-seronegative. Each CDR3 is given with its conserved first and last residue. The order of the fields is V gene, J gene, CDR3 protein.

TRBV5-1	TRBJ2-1	CASSLGDRGNEQFF
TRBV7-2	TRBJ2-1	CASSFWTSDNEQFF
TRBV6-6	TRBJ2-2	CASREQVNTGELFF
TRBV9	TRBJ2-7	CASSVYSGSSYEQYF
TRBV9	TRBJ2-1	CASSAHRVSYNEQFF
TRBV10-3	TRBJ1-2	CAIRTGGFDGYTF
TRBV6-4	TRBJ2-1	CASSANRGYNEQFF
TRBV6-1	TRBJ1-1	CASTLDRQNTEAFF
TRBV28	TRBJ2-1	CASRPDSPSYNEQFF
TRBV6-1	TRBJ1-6	CASVIGDRDSPLHF
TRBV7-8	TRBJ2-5	CASSLSNVRETQYF
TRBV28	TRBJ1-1	CASSLGVGFRIAEAFF
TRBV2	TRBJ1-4	CASGTWTGGSEKLFF
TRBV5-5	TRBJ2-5	CASSFTYQETQYF
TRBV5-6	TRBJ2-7	CASGQGTYEQYF
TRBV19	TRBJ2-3	CASRAGIYGTSGTDTQYF
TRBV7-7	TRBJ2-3	CASSLSGSLADTQYF
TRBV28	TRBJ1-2	CASSPNYPRNYGYTF
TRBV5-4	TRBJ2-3	CASSLPRDTQYF
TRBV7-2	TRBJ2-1	CASSLGGGLGNEQFF
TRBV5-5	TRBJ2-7	CASSNAIAGDPSEQYF
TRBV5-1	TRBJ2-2	CASPPGAAKHRGAVF
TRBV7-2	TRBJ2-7	CASSFRDWETEQYF
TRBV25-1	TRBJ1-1	CASSGGERAFF
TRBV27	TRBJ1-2	CASSSPGQGEYGYTF
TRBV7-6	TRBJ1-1	CASSLAGGTNTEAFF
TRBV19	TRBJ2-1	CASSQGDEQFF
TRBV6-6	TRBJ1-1	CASSYPQGGLPEAFF
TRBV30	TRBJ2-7	CAWSRKGQGGISGTIYEQYF
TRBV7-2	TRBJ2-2	CASSFSGTGELFF